One and the same sample provided the 13 T cell receptor beta chains below, sequenced in a study of blood T cell repertoires in COVID-19. Libraries were prepared by immunoSEQ multiplex PCR; TCRdb keeps only in-frame clonotypes and omits some of them. The sample lists tens of thousands of clones, 75% to 85% seen once, with under 15% in the top ten. The sample was peripheral blood. The receptors were sampled from a man older than 75 with acute or convalescent COVID-19.

The chain has TRBV28 and TRBJ1-5; 9 bases map to TRBD1. The V segment lost 5 bases and the J segment 6 bases; nucleotides outside the gene matches: 11. In germline, CDR1 is MDHEN, CDR2 SYDVKM. This CDR3 has 16 amino acids. For the CDR3, the DNA is TGTGCCAGCAGTACCCCCGGGACAGGGTACGGTCAGCCCCAGCATTTT. It translates to CASSTPGTGYGQPQHF.

As to this clone: At one end the junction does not follow the germline gene, possibly because of a read error. The chain combines TRBV3-1 (or the pseudogene TRBV3-2) with TRBJ1-2, with TRBD1 matching over 8 bases. The CDR3 extends over 15 amino acids. CDR1 is LGHDT, CDR2 YNNKEL, per germline (reference sequence). This CDR3 reads CASNQAGGYEGGYTF. The DNA of the CDR3 is TGTGCCAGCAACCAAGCAGGGGGCTATGAGGGTGGCTACACCTTC.

The chain carries TRBV7-3 and TRBJ2-2; the match to TRBD2 covers 9 bases. Per germline, CDR1 SGHTA and CDR2 FQGTGA. V gave up 6 bases and J gave up 4 bases; unmatched junction bases: 6. This CDR3 region has 15 residues. The DNA of the CDR3 is TGTGCCAGCAGTGCCTCTAGCGGGGTCACCGGGGAGCTGTTTTTT. Protein product: CASSASSGVTGELFF.

The chain combines TRBV18 with TRBJ2-7; tentative D call: TRBD1 (6 bases). The V gene's germline CDR1 is KGHSH and CDR2 LQKENI. Deletions cut 0 bases from V and 0 bases from J, with 9 bases between. This CDR3 has 15 amino acids. CDR3 region: CASSPPLRGSYEQYF. The CDR3 region has the DNA TGTGCCAGCTCACCACCTCTCAGGGGCTCCTACGAGCAGTACTTC.

The chain is built from TRBV5-4 and TRBJ2-2; 9 positions match TRBD2. The CDR3 consists of 15 residues. Germline V gene data show CDR1 as SGHNT and CDR2 as YYREEE (reference sequence). Losses at the gene ends were 4 bases for V and 6 bases for J; bases not matched to a gene: 7. As DNA, the CDR3 is TGTGCCAGCAGCCGCGGGGGGGGCTTTGCCGGGGAGCTGTTTTTT. Translating it yields CASSRGGGFAGELFF.

This clone was counted once. The V gene is TRBV12-3 or TRBV12-4, the J gene TRBJ2-1, with D possibly being TRBD1 (6 bases). V gave up 8 bases and J gave up 15 bases, with 14 bases separating them. This CDR3 spans 10 amino acids. For the CDR3, the DNA is TGTGCCAGCTCAGGGGCTGAACGGTTCTTC. This translates into CASSGAERFF.

This chain links TRBV6-6 with TRBJ1-1; D is possibly TRBD1 (6 bases). The CDR3 contains 14 residues. Deletions cut 8 bases from V and 0 bases from J, with 13 bases between. CDR1 is MNHNY, CDR2 SVGAGI, per germline (reference sequence). CDR3 region: CASSDRTMNTEAFF. CDR3 DNA sequence: TGTGCCAGCTCAGACAGGACCATGAACACTGAAGCTTTCTTT.

This chain joins TRBV10-3 and TRBJ1-1; 7 bases line up with TRBD1. Germline V lookup: CDR1 ENHRY, CDR2 SYGVKD. The V and J ends lost 6 bases and 3 bases, in that order; junction bases with no gene match: 7. This CDR3 has 14 amino acids. DNA for the CDR3: TGTGCCATCAGCCGACAGGGCGCTGACACTGAAGCTTTCTTT. It encodes CAISRQGADTEAFF.

The genes are TRBV5-1 and TRBJ2-3; 13 nucleotides align to TRBD2. V shed 4 bases, J shed 1 base, and the junction held 3 bases outside the gene matches. Germline assignment: CDR1 SGHRS and CDR2 YFSETQ. The CDR3 extends over 16 amino acids. The CDR3 DNA sequence: TGCGCCAGCAGCCCCGGGACTAGCGGGGGCACAGATACGCAGTATTTT. This gives the protein CASSPGTSGGTDTQYF.

The count of this clone is one. The gene calls are TRBV19 and TRBJ1-2; TRBD1 might be the D (5 bases). This CDR3 region has 14 residues. V lost 2 bases and J 7 bases, leaving 14 bases between the germline ends. Germline lookup yields CDR1 LNHDA and CDR2 SQIVND (reference sequence). CDR3 in amino acids: CASSISRDSPGYTF. The CDR3 DNA follows: TGTGCCAGTAGTATAAGTCGGGACTCTCCTGGCTACACCTTC.

The genes are TRBV7-8 and TRBJ1-2, with D tentatively TRBD1 (5 bases). V was pared by 0 bases and J by 8 bases, with 10 bases between. This CDR3 has 13 amino acids. Germline CDR1 reads SGHVS; CDR2 reads FQNEAQ. Here the CDR3 reads CASSLALGGGYTF. CDR3 nucleotide sequence: TGTGCCAGCAGCTTAGCGCTGGGGGGGGGCTACACCTTC. Together with reference TRBV7-8 and TRBJ1-2, the CDR3 gives the full variable domain: GAGVSQSPRYKVAKRGQDVALRCDPISGHVSLFWYQQALGQGPEFLTYFQNEAQLDKSGLPSDRFFAERPEGSVSTLKIQRTQQEDSAVYLCASSLALGGGYTFGSGTRLTVV.

This clone has a handful of counts. The V gene is TRBV29-1, the J gene TRBJ1-2; a weak D match, TRBD1 (6 bases). Germline CDR1 and CDR2: SQVTM and ANQGSEA. The CDR3 sequence is 14 residues long. DNA of the CDR3: TGCAGGGACAGATGGTTATTAGCTAACTATGGCTACACCTTC. Its translation is CRDRWLLANYGYTF.

The gene calls are TRBV4-2 and TRBJ2-5; no clear D. Trimming took off 1 base at V and 6 bases at J, with 6 bases between the two ends. The CDR3 sequence is 12 residues long. Per the germline V gene, CDR1 is LGHNA and CDR2 is YNFKEQ. The CDR3 region has the DNA TGTGCCAGCAGCCAAGTGGAGAAGACCCAGTACTTC. It encodes CASSQVEKTQYF.